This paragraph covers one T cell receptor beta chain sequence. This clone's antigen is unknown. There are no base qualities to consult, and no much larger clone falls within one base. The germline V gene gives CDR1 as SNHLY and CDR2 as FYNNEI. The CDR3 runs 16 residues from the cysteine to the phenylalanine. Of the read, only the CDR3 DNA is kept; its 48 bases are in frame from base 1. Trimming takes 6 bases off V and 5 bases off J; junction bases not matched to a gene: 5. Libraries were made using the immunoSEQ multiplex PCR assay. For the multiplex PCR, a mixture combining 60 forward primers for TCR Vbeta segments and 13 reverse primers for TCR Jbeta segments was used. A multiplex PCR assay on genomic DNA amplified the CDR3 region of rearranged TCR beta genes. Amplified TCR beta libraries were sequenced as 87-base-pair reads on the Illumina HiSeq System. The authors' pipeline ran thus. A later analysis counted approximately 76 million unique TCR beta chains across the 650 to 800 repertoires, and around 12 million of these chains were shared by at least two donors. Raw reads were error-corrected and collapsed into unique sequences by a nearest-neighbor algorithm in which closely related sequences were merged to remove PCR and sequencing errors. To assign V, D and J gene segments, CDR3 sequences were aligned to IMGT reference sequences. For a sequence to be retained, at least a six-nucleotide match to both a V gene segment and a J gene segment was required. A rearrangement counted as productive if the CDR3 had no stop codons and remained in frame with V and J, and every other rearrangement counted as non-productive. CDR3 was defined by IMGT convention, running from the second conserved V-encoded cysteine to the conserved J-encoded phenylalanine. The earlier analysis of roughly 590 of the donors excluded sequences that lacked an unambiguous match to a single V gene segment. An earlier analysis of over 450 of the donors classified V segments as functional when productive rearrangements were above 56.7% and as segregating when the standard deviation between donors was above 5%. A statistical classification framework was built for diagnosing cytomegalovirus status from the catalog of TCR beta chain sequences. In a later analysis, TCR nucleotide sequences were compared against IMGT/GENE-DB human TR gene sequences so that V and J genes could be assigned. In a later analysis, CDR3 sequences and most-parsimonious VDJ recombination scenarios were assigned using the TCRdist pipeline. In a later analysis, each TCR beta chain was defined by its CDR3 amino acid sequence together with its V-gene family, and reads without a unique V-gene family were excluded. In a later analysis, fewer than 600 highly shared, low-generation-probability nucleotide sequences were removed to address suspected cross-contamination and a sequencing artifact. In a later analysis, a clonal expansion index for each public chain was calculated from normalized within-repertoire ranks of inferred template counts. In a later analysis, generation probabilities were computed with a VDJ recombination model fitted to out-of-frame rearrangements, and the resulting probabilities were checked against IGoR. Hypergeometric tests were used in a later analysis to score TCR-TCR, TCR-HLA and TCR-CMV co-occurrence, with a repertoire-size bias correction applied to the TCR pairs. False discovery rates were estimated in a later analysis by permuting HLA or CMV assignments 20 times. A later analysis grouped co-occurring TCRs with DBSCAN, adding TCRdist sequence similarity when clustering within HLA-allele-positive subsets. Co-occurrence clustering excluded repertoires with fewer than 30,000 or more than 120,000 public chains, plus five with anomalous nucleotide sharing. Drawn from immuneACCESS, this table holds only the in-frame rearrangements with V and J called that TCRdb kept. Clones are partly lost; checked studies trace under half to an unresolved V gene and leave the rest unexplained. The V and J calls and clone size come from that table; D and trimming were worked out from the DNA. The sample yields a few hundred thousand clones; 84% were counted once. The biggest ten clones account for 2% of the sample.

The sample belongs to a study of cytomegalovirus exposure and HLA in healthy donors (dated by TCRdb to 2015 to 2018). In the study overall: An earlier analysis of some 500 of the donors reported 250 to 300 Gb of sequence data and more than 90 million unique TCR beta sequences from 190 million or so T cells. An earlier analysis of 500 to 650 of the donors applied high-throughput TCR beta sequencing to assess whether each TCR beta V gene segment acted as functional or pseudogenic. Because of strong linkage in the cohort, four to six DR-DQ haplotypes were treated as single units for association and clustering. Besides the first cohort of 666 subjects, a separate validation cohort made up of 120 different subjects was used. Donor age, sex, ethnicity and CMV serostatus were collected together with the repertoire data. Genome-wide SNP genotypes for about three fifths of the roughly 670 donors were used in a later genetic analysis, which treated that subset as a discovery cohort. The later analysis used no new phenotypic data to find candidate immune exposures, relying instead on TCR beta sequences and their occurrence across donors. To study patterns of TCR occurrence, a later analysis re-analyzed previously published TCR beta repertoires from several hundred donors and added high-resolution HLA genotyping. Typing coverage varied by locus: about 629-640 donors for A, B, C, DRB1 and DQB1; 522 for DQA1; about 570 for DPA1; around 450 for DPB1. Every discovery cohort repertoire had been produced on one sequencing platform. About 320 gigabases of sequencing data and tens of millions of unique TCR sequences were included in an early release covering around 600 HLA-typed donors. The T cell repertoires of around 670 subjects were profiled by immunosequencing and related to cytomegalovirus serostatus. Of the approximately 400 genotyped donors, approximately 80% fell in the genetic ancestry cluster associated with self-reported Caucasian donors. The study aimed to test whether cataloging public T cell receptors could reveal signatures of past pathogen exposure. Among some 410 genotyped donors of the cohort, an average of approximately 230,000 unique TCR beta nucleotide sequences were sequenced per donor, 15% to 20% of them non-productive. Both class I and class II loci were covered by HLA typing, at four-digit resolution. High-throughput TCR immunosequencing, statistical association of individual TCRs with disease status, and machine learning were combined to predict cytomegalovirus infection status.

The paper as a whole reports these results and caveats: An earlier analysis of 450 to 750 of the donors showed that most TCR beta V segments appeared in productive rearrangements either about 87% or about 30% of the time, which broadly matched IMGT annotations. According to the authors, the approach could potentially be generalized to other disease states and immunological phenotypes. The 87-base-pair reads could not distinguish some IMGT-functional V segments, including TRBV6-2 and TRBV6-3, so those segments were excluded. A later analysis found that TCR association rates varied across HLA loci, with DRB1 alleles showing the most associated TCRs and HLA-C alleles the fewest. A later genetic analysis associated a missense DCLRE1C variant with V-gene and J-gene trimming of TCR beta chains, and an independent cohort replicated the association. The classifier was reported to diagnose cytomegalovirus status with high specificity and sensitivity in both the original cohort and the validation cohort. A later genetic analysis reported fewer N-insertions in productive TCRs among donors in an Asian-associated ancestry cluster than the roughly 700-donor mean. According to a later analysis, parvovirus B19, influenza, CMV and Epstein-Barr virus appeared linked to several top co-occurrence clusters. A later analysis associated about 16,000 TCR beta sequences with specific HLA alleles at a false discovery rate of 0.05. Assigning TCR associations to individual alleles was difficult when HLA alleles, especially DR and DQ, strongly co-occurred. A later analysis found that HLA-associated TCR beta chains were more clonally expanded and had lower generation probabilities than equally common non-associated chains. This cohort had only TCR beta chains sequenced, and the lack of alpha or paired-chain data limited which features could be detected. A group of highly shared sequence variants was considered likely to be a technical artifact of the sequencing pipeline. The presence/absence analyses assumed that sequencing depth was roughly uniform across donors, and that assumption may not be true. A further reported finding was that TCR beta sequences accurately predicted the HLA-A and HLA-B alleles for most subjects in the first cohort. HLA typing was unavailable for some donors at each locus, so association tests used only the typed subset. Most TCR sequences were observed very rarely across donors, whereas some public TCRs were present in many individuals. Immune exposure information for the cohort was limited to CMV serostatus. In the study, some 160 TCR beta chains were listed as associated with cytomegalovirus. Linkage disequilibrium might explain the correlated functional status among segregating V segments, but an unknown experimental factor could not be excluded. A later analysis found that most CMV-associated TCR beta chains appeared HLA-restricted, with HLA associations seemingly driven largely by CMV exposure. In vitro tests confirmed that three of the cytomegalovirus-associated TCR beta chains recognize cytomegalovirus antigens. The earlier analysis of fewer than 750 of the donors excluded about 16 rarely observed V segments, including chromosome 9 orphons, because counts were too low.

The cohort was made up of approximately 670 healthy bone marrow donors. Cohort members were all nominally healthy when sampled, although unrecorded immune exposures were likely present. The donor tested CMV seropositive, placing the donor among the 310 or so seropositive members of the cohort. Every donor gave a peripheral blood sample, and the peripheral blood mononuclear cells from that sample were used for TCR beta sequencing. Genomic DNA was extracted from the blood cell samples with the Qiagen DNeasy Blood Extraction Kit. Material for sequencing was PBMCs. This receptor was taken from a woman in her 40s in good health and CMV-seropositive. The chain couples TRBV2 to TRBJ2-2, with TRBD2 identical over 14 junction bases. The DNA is TGTGCCAGCAGGGGGACTAGCGGGAGTTGGACCGGGGAGCTGTTTTTT. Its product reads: CASRGTSGSWTGELFF.